These 17 T cell receptor beta chains originate from one sample sequenced in a study of shared clonotypes between healthy human individuals. Clones were sequenced by immunoSEQ multiplex PCR, and TCRdb holds only the in-frame ones, with some missing. The data show about 960,000 clones, around three quarters seen once. The sequencing input was memory CD4+ T cells sorted from blood. Subset described: CD45RA-negative fraction. All receptors come from a man between 18 and 29 years old in good health.

This chain connects TRBV10-3 to TRBJ2-7, with D possibly being TRBD1 (6 bases). The CDR3 loop spans 18 amino acids. V gave up 5 bases and J gave up 2 bases, with 25 bases separating them. Germline loops: CDR1 ENHRY, CDR2 SYGVKD. CDR3 region: CAISSFPLVTGDTYEQYF. CDR3 nucleotide sequence: TGTGCCATCAGTTCCTTTCCTTTAGTGACAGGCGATACCTACGAGCAGTACTTC.

This clone was seen just once. The V gene is TRBV5-4, the J gene TRBJ2-5; D gene unclear. The CDR3 contains 15 residues. The V end lost 0 bases, the J end lost 5 bases, and 14 bases lay between the germline ends. CDR1 is SGHNT, CDR2 YYREEE, per germline (reference sequence). The CDR3 region is CASSLGQSTGETQYF. DNA for the CDR3: TGTGCCAGCAGCTTGGGGCAGTCAACTGGGGAGACCCAGTACTTC.

This clone came up once. The chain couples TRBV11-2 to TRBJ2-7; 9 positions agree with TRBD1. The CDR3 runs 15 residues. The V and J ends lost 0 bases and 6 bases, in that order; junction bases with no gene match: 6. Germline CDR1 reads SGHAT; CDR2 reads FQNNGV. The CDR3 nucleotides read TGTGCCAGCAGCTTAGATGGGACAGGGTGGATCGAGCAGTACTTC. Translated: CASSLDGTGWIEQYF.

A note on this clone: Different DNA sequences within this sample yield the same CDR3. V gene TRBV30 combines with J gene TRBJ2-3, with 9 bases identical to TRBD2. The CDR3 spans 15 residues. The germline gives CDR1 GTSNPN, CDR2 SVGIG (reference sequence). With 0 bases clipped from V and 5 bases from J, the junction kept 6 bases outside the gene matches. CDR3 nucleotide sequence: TGTGCCTGGAGTGTACAAGCGGGGGGAGTAGATACGCAGTATTTT. Encoded protein: CAWSVQAGGVDTQYF.

The CDR3 nucleotides are TGTGCCTGGAAAGACAGGGGGAACACCGGGGAGCTGTTTTTT. Its translation is CAWKDRGNTGELFF. The chain combines TRBV30 with TRBJ2-2, with 8 bases identical to TRBD1. CDR3 length: 14 amino acids. CDR1 and CDR2 from the germline V gene are GTSNPN and SVGIG (reference sequence). Trimming removed 4 bases from V and 1 base from J; junction bases left unmatched: 2.

V gene TRBV11-2 combines with J gene TRBJ2-1; a possible D gene is TRBD2 (5 bases). Germline CDR1 is SGHAT and CDR2 is FQNNGV. The CDR3 has 13 residues. Trimming took off 5 bases at V and 7 bases at J, with 12 bases between the two ends. The CDR3 protein is CASSISRGNEQFF. CDR3 DNA: TGTGCCAGCAGCATTAGTCGGGGTAATGAGCAGTTCTTC. Based on the CDR3 plus reference TRBV11-2 and TRBJ2-1, the full variable domain is EAGVAQSPRYKIIEKRQSVAFWCNPISGHATLYWYQQILGQGPKLLIQFQNNGVVDDSQLPKDRFSAERLKGVDSTLKIQPAKLEDSAVYLCASSISRGNEQFFGPGTRLTVL.

The chain combines TRBV25-1 with TRBJ2-5; 7 bases fit TRBD1. The closer fit of TRBJ2-7 to the DNA end suggests the J call may be wrong. Germline values: CDR1 MGHDK, CDR2 SYGVNS. CDR3 length: 14 residues. The chain's CDR3 is CASRRSDRAHEQYF. Here the CDR3 DNA reads TGTGCCAGCAGGAGGAGTGACAGGGCCCACGAGCAGTACTTC.

For the CDR3, the DNA is TGTGCTAGTGGCGACAGGGGAAATTCACCCCTCCACTTT. Its protein product is CASGDRGNSPLHF. V gene TRBV12-5 combines with J gene TRBJ1-6; 8 nucleotides align to TRBD1. In germline, CDR1 is LGHNT, CDR2 FRNRAP. The CDR3 is 13 amino acids. The J segment lost 7 bases and the V segment lost 6 bases, leaving 2 bases of the junction unmatched.

The chain carries TRBV5-1 and TRBJ1-6; D unresolved. This CDR3 is built from 17 residues. CDR1 is SGHRS and CDR2 is YFSETQ in the germline V gene. The ends were cut back, 4 bases at V and 8 bases at J, with 22 bases in the middle. This CDR3 reads CASSLLVVAGGHSPLHF. In DNA, the CDR3 is TGCGCCAGCAGCCTCCTCGTGGTGGCGGGTGGGCATTCACCCCTCCACTTT. The full variable domain, in which reference TRBV5-1 and TRBJ1-6 provide the parts outside the CDR3, is KAGVTQTPRYLIKTRGQQVTLSCSPISGHRSVSWYQQTPGQGLQFLFEYFSETQRNKGNFPGRFSGRQFSNSRSEMNVSTLELGDSALYLCASSLLVVAGGHSPLHFGNGTRLTVT.

The chain links TRBV11-3 to TRBJ2-4; the D gene is possibly TRBD1 (6 bases). Germline CDR1 and CDR2: SGHNT and YENEEA. The length of the CDR3 is 14 residues. The V gene lost 0 bases and the J gene lost 8 bases, with 11 bases spanning the gap. The CDR3 bases are TGTGCCAGCAGCTTAGAGGGCAGGGGAGACATTCAGTACTTC. This sequence encodes CASSLEGRGDIQYF.

The V call is TRBV28, the J call TRBJ1-5; D is possibly TRBD1 (6 bases). V was shortened by 6 bases and J by 3 bases, with 12 bases between the two germline ends. The CDR3 spans 14 residues. The V gene's germline CDR1 is MDHEN and CDR2 SYDVKM. The CDR3: CASRPDSINQPQHF. CDR3 in DNA: TGTGCCAGCAGGCCGGACAGCATCAATCAGCCCCAGCATTTT.

The J gene is TRBJ1-5, the V gene TRBV28; D perhaps matches TRBD1 (5 bases). Germline V CDR1 and CDR2: MDHEN, SYDVKM. V lost 7 bases and J lost 2, with 18 bases in between. CDR3 length equals 16 residues. CDR3 coding DNA: TGTGCCAGCAAAACGGGAGTCCAGGGCGGCAATCAGCCCCAGCATTTT. Amino acid sequence: CASKTGVQGGNQPQHF.

V usage is TRBV5-1 and J usage is TRBJ2-1; 7 bases are a match to TRBD1. Germline CDR1 and CDR2: SGHRS and YFSETQ. This CDR3 contains 15 residues. Germline trimming cut 4 bases from V and 4 bases from J; bases unmatched to any gene: 8. In nucleotides, the CDR3 is TGCGCCAGCAGCCCACAGGGGAGTAGGTACAATGAGCAGTTCTTC. As protein: CASSPQGSRYNEQFF.

This chain links TRBV11-2 with TRBJ2-7, with 8 nucleotides matching TRBD2. CDR1 is SGHAT, CDR2 FQNNGV, per germline. The J segment lost 2 bases and the V segment lost 1 base, leaving 4 bases of the junction unmatched. CDR3 length equals 15 residues. The CDR3 DNA reads TGTGCCAGCAGCTTAGTAGCGGGATCTACCTACGAGCAGTACTTC. Its protein product is CASSLVAGSTYEQYF.

The V and J genes are TRBV5-1 and TRBJ2-4; TRBD2 agrees at 15 bases. The CDR3 totals 17 residues. V lost 4 bases to trimming and J lost 7 bases; unmatched junction nucleotides: 9. CDR1 is SGHRS, CDR2 YFSETQ, per germline. The CDR3 protein is CASSPGLAGGPSNIQYF. The CDR3 nucleotides are TGCGCCAGCAGCCCAGGACTAGCGGGAGGGCCCAGTAACATTCAGTACTTC. Using reference TRBV5-1 and TRBJ2-4 for the parts outside the CDR3, the full variable domain is KAGVTQTPRYLIKTRGQQVTLSCSPISGHRSVSWYQQTPGQGLQFLFEYFSETQRNKGNFPGRFSGRQFSNSRSEMNVSTLELGDSALYLCASSPGLAGGPSNIQYFGAGTRLSVL.

This clone showed up many times. The chain uses TRBV5-4 and TRBJ2-2; 7 bases are a match to TRBD1. Germline V gene data show CDR1 as SGHNT and CDR2 as YYREEE (reference sequence). Trimming at V came to 0 bases and at J to 6 bases, leaving 8 bases not matched to a gene. This CDR3 spans 16 amino acids. In DNA form, the CDR3 reads TGTGCCAGCAGCTTGGGGTTGCGAGGGGGCCCCGGGGAGCTGTTTTTT. This gives the protein CASSLGLRGGPGELFF.

This clone was counted many times. The rearrangement joins TRBV6-1 to TRBJ2-7; D is perhaps TRBD2 (6 bases). CDR1 and CDR2 from the germline V gene are MNHNS and SASEGT. The CDR3 sequence is 14 residues long. The V and J ends lost 3 bases and 3 bases respectively, with 12 bases between them. The CDR3 region has the DNA TGTGCCAGCAGTGAGGGACTGGGGGTCTACGAGCAGTACTTC. Translation: CASSEGLGVYEQYF.